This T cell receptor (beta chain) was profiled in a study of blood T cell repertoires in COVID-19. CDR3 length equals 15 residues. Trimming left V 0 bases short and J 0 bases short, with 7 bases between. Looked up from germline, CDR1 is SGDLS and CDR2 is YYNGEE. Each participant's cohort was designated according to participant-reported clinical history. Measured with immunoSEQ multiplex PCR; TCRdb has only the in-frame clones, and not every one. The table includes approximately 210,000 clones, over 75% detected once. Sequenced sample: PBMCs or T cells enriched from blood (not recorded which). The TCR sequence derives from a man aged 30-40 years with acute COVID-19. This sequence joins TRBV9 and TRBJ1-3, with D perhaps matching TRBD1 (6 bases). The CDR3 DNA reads TGTGCCAGCAGCGTAGTAGGGGGCTCTGGAAACACCATATATTTT. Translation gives CASSVVGGSGNTIYF. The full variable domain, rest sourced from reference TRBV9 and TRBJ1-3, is DSGVTQTPKHLITATGQRVTLRCSPRSGDLSVYWYQQSLDQGLQFLIQYYNGEERAKGNILERFSAQQFPDLHSELNLSSLELGDSALYFCASSVVGGSGNTIYFGEGSWLTVV.